This T cell receptor beta chain came from a study of OX40 agonist ivuxolimab in advanced cancers. Blood was sampled at baseline, cycle 4 day 1, and cycle 7 day 1. Assay: immunoSEQ multiplex PCR; the TCRdb copy retains only in-frame clones and omits some. There are about 50,000 clones in the sample; more than 70% occur only once, and less than 0.75% lies in the top ten. This material consisted of CD4+ or CD8+ T cells sorted from blood, taken in a trial of the OX40 agonist ivuxolimab. This receptor was obtained from an adult with an advanced solid tumor such as melanoma, head and neck, liver or kidney cancer.

CDR3 amino acids: CASSEGYTDTQYF. The DNA of the CDR3 is TGCGCCAGCAGTGAGGGCTACACAGATACGCAGTATTTT. The chain couples TRBV10-1 to TRBJ2-3; unclear D gene. Germline V gene sequence: CDR1 WNHNN, CDR2 SYGVQD (reference sequence). The length of the CDR3 is 13 residues. Trimming removed 2 bases from V and 2 bases from J, with 5 bases in between.